The clone carrying this T cell receptor beta chain was observed a handful of times. These data are taken from a study of PD-L1 blockade in urothelial cancer. Study in general: Analysis of blood occurred 3 weeks (second dose) and 6 weeks after treatment start.

Trimming left V 0 bases short and J 5 bases short, with 10 bases between. Looked up from germline, CDR1 is MNHNY and CDR2 is SVGAGI (reference sequence). The CDR3 runs to 14 residues. Data came from immunoSEQ multiplex PCR; TCRdb stores just in-frame clones and leaves some out. The sample carries roughly 26,000 clones, less than 90% recorded once. The gene calls are TRBV6-6 and TRBJ1-2, with D hard to call. The specimen comprised PBMCs, sampled around atezolizumab (anti-PD-L1) treatment. The sequence came from a man between 60 and 75 years old with urothelial cancer. Here the CDR3 reads CASSYSPLRYGYTF. CDR3 nucleotide sequence: TGTGCCAGCAGTTACTCTCCATTGCGATATGGCTACACCTTC.